This T cell receptor beta chain is drawn from a study of T cell repertoires in cytomegalovirus infection. Study context: Evidence of both CMV infection and a matching HLA type came from public TCR beta signatures. Broader study findings: CMV-specific TCR beta clonotypes restricted by HLA-C were the ones dominating the ex vivo response. Individuals carrying CMV plus the relevant HLA were identified by cumulative frequency of public TCR beta families.

TCRdb reprocessed the reads with MiXCR, giving one entry per CDR3 protein. The table has about 440,000 distinct CDR3 sequences, approximately 32% seen once; the top ten hold roughly 13%. This clonotype was seen a handful of times. What it recognizes is unknown. CDR3 length: 16 residues. Germline V CDR1 and CDR2: LNHDA, SQIVND (reference sequence). V lost 6 bases to trimming and J lost 0 bases, with 17 bases between them. V and J are TRBV19 and TRBJ1-2, with D unresolved. The material sequenced was PBMCs. The sequence was collected from a human donor in good health (CMV status not recorded). Some clones in this sample may be carry-over from other donors' samples. The CDR3 sequence is CASRDVRTGANYGYTF. The CDR3 DNA is TGTGCCAGTAGGGACGTTCGAACGGGAGCTAACTATGGCTACACCTTC.